Listed below are T cell receptor beta chains from one sample, sequenced in a study of T cells in Graves' hyperthyroidism and ophthalmopathy. MiXCR, run by TCRdb on the multiplex PCR reads, gives a single entry per CDR3 protein. Of about 600,000 distinct CDR3 sequences listed, 11% to 15% are singletons. The sequenced sample was blood. The receptors shown here come from a woman aged 18-35 years with Graves' ophthalmopathy. Each CDR3 is given with its conserved first and last residue. D genes are given only for firm matches. The size of a clone is reported for some rows only, either as once, few or many, or as a class for expanded clones.

D,length,V,size,J,CDR3,DNA
TRBD2,15,TRBV5-6,many,TRBJ2-7,CASSLVREGTYEQYF,TGTGCCAGCAGCTTAGTCAGGGAGGGGACCTACGAGCAGTACTTC
.,14,TRBV28,.,TRBJ2-7,CASSLRTSGPEQYF,TGTGCCAGCAGTTTACGCACCTCAGGACCCGAGCAGTACTTC
.,16,TRBV19,many,TRBJ1-2,CASSIDPRGREYGYTF,TGTGCCAGTAGTATAGACCCGAGGGGACGAGAGTATGGCTACACCTTC
.,15,TRBV9,.,TRBJ2-1,CASSVGTARDNEQFF,TGTGCCAGCAGCGTAGGGACCGCCCGGGACAATGAGCAGTTCTTC
.,14,TRBV29-1,many,TRBJ2-5,CSVEGVGVQETQYF,TGCAGCGTTGAGGGCGTAGGGGTGCAAGAGACCCAGTACTTC
.,13,TRBV19,.,TRBJ2-2,CASSGVAGGELFF,TGTGCCAGTAGTGGGGTCGCGGGCGGGGAGCTGTTTTTT
.,15,TRBV28,many,TRBJ2-6,CASSLLSSGANVLTF,TGTGCCAGCAGTTTACTGAGCTCTGGGGCCAACGTCCTGACTTTC
.,12,TRBV12-3/TRBV12-4,many,TRBJ2-2,CASSFQTGELFF,TGTGCCAGCAGTTTCCAGACCGGGGAGCTGTTTTTT
TRBD2,16,TRBV15,few,TRBJ2-1,CATSRDVTSGINEQFF,TGTGCCACCAGCAGAGATGTAACTAGCGGGATCAATGAGCAGTTCTTC
TRBD2,16,TRBV6-1,many,TRBJ2-7,CASSVSGRVGSYEQYF,TGTGCCAGCAGTGTTAGCGGGAGGGTAGGTAGCTACGAGCAGTACTTC
.,12,TRBV2,many,TRBJ1-2,CASAGVSYGYTF,TGTGCCAGCGCAGGGGTTAGCTATGGCTACACCTTC
.,12,TRBV6-1,many,TRBJ1-2,CASKAGLGGYTF,TGTGCCAGCAAGGCAGGGCTGGGTGGCTACACCTTC
TRBD2,14,TRBV4-2,.,TRBJ2-1,CASSPGLVSYEQFF,TGTGCCAGCTCTCCGGGACTAGTTTCATATGAGCAGTTCTTC
.,13,TRBV27,.,TRBJ1-3,CASHGLGRDTIYF,TGTGCCAGCCATGGTTTGGGGAGGGACACCATATATTTT
TRBD1,17,TRBV7-9,many,TRBJ2-7,CASSSNWQDRGLYEQYF,TGTGCCAGCAGCTCAAATTGGCAGGACAGGGGGCTCTACGAGCAGTACTTC
.,18,TRBV7-8,.,TRBJ1-3,CASSLGRGLSLSGNTIYF,TGTGCCAGCAGCTTAGGCAGGGGTCTCTCTCTCTCTGGAAACACCATATATTTT
TRBD1,16,TRBV28,.,TRBJ1-4,CASRPSGTGKNEKLFF,TGTGCCAGCAGGCCCTCCGGGACAGGAAAGAATGAAAAACTGTTTTTT
TRBD2,14,TRBV19,.,TRBJ2-1,CASSIVGTSDEQFF,TGTGCCAGTAGTATAGTGGGGACTAGCGATGAGCAGTTCTTC
.,14,TRBV5-1,few,TRBJ2-1,CASSLAAAYNEQFF,TGCGCCAGCAGCTTAGCCGCCGCGTACAATGAGCAGTTCTTC
.,16,TRBV11-3,many,TRBJ2-2,CASSLQGTTNTGELFF,TGTGCCAGCAGCTTGCAAGGGACCACGAACACCGGGGAGCTGTTTTTT
.,14,TRBV27,many,TRBJ1-5,CASSFLGPNQPQHF,TGTGCCAGCAGTTTCCTTGGGCCCAATCAGCCCCAGCATTTT
.,13,TRBV28,few,TRBJ1-6,CASREGVDSPLHF,TGTGCCAGCAGGGAGGGCGTAGATTCACCCCTCCACTTT
TRBD2,14,TRBV9,many,TRBJ2-7,CASSVQGGGYEQYF,TGTGCCAGCAGCGTACAGGGCGGGGGTTACGAGCAGTACTTC
.,15,TRBV19,.,TRBJ2-7,CANRVVGGSSYEQYF,TGTGCCAATAGGGTGGTGGGGGGTAGCTCCTACGAGCAGTACTTC
.,13,TRBV18,once,TRBJ1-2,CASSSQGLSGYTF,TGTGCCAGCTCTTCTCAGGGCCTCAGTGGCTACACCTTC
.,13,TRBV15,many,TRBJ2-7,CATSRDIARDPYF,TGTGCCACCAGCAGAGATATAGCGCGGGATCCGTACTTC
.,13,TRBV25-1,.,TRBJ2-5,CASRYTLEETQYF,TGTGCCAGCAGGTATACCCTGGAAGAGACCCAGTACTTC
.,14,TRBV12-3/TRBV12-4,.,TRBJ2-3,CASSRSSGTDTQYF,TGTGCCAGCTCACGCTCTTCGGGCACAGATACGCAGTATTTT
.,15,TRBV27,many,TRBJ2-1,CASSFLSAGRDEQFF,TGTGCCAGCAGTTTTCTCTCGGCGGGACGGGATGAGCAGTTCTTC
.,12,TRBV24-1,few,TRBJ1-2,CATSDFAAGYTF,TGTGCCACCAGTGATTTCGCAGCCGGCTACACCTTC